This T cell receptor beta chain is from a study of T cells in Graves' hyperthyroidism and ophthalmopathy. RNA transcripts gave rise to amplified TCR beta CDR3 regions. First-round RT-PCR targeting the TCR CDR3 was performed with the HTBI primer set. TCRdb fed the multiplex PCR reads into MiXCR, producing one record per CDR3 protein. The sample shows a few hundred thousand distinct CDR3 sequences, 20% to 25% of them seen only once. This clonotype has only a few counts. V was cut by 2 bases and J by 3 bases, with 10 bases left in between. This CDR3 spans 14 amino acids. Germline assignment: CDR1 SGHAT and CDR2 FQDESV (reference sequence).

Input material: blood. The chain uses TRBV11-1 and TRBJ1-1; D is perhaps TRBD1 (6 bases). The receptor comes from a man younger than 35 with Graves' hyperthyroidism. The CDR3 nucleotides are TGTGCCAGCAGCTTAAAGGGGGTTTACACTGAAGCTTTCTTT. This encodes CASSLKGVYTEAFF.